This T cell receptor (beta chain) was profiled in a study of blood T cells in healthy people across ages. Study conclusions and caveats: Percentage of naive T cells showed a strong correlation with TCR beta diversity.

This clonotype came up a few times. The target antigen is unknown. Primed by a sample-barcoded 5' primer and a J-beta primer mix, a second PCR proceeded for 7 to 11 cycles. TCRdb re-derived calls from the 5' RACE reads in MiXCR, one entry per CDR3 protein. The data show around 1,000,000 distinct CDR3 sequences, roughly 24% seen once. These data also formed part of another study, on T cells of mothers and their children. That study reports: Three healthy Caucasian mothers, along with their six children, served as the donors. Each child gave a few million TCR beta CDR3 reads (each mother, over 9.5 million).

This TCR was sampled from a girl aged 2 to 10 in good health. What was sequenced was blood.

The CDR3 sequence is CASSILDSSYEQYF. CDR3 nucleotides: TGTGCCAGCAGCATCCTTGACAGTTCCTACGAGCAGTACTTC. The genes are TRBV6-5 and TRBJ2-7; TRBD1 might be the D (5 bases). With 6 bases removed from V and 1 base from J, the gap between germline ends came to 13 bases. Germline V CDR1 and CDR2: MNHEY, SVGAGI. CDR3 length equals 14 residues.